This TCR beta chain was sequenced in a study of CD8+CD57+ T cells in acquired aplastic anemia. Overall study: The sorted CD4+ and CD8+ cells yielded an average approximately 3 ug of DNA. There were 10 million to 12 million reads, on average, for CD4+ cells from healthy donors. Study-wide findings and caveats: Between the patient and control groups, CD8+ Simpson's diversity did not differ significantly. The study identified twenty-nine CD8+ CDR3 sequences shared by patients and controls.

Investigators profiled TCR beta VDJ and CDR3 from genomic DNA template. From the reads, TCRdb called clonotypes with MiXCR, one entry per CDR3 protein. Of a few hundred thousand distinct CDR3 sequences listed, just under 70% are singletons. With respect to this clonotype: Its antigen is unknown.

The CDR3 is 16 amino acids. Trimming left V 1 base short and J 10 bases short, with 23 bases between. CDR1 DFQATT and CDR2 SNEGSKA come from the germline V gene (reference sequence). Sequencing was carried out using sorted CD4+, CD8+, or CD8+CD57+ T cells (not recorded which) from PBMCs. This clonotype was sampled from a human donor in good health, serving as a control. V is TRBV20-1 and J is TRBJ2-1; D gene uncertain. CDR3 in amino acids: CSARAGETQSSLEQFF. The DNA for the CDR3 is TGCAGTGCTAGAGCCGGAGAGACCCAGTCGAGCCTAGAGCAGTTCTTC.